This T cell receptor beta chain comes out of a study of shared clonotypes between healthy human individuals. V shed 4 bases and J 9 bases; nucleotides not matched to a gene: 17. CDR1 is SQVTM and CDR2 is ANQGSEA in the germline V gene. This CDR3 is 15 amino acids long. Authors' analysis steps: Filtering differed for immunoSEQ, which gave only junction sequences without quality scores. TCRdb's copy holds only in-frame clones and misses some; the assay was immunoSEQ multiplex PCR. The V and J calls and the clone size are those of that table, but D and trimming were determined from the DNA. The table records around 500,000 clones, 65% to 80% of them present only once. Genomic DNA for unsorted samples was obtained from 80 million to 100 million PBMCs.

This rearrangement joins TRBV29-1 to TRBJ2-7; TRBD1 matches at 8 bases. The sequencing sample was made of PBMCs. The receptor's source is a middle-aged woman in good health. Some clones in this sample may be carry-over from other donors' samples. The DNA for the CDR3 is TGCAGCGTTGGATCGCCCGACAGGGGTAGCTTCAGGCAGTACTTC. Translation gives CSVGSPDRGSFRQYF.